Below, 28 T cell receptor beta chains from the same sample are listed, as sequenced in a study of PD-1 blockade in mismatch repair-deficient tumors. The table came from immunoSEQ multiplex PCR; TCRdb's copy has only in-frame clones and leaves some out. The profile covers some 49,000 clones, with 77% appearing a single time and 3% to 4% taken by the ten largest. Source: PBMCs, taken before pembrolizumab treatment. These TCRs come from an adult with mismatch repair-deficient cancer.

The rearrangement joins TRBV30 to TRBJ2-4; D is undetermined. This CDR3 has 14 residues. In germline, CDR1 is GTSNPN, CDR2 SVGIG (reference sequence). The germline V and J ends were trimmed by 0 bases and 8 bases, with 14 bases remaining between them. CDR3 sequence: CAWSVAVNMDIQYF. DNA of the CDR3: TGTGCCTGGAGTGTGGCAGTGAATATGGACATTCAGTACTTC. Variable domain in full (rest from reference TRBV30 and TRBJ2-4): SQTIHQWPATLVQPVGSPLSLECTVEGTSNPNLYWYRQAAGRGLQLLFYSVGIGQISSEVPQNLSASRPQDRQFILSSKKLLLSDSGFYLCAWSVAVNMDIQYFGAGTRLSVL.

The J gene is TRBJ1-2, the V gene TRBV11-3, with D possibly matching TRBD1 (6 bases). The length of the CDR3 is 14 residues. V gave up 5 bases and J gave up 3 bases, with 13 bases separating them. Per germline, CDR1 SGHNT and CDR2 YENEEA. This CDR3 is CASSQGTGYYGYTF. The CDR3 DNA reads TGTGCCAGCAGCCAGGGTACAGGGTACTATGGCTACACCTTC.

The rearrangement joins TRBV6-5 to TRBJ2-7; D unclear. The CDR3 has 14 amino acids. V was cut by 0 bases and J by 1 base, with 7 bases left in between. Germline loops: CDR1 MNHEY, CDR2 SVGAGI. The CDR3 DNA is TGTGCCAGCAGTTACTCGCAGAAATCCTACGAGCAGTACTTC. It yields the protein CASSYSQKSYEQYF.

The V and J genes are TRBV6-1 and TRBJ2-1; either TRBD1 or TRBD2 may supply D (6 bases each). Germline V CDR1 and CDR2: MNHNS, SASEGT. V lost 7 bases and J lost 5, with 18 bases in between. CDR3 length: 15 residues. CDR3 in DNA: TGTGCCAGCAAAGGGGCTAGGGGGGTACACAATGAGCAGTTCTTC. This codes for CASKGARGVHNEQFF.

This clone was seen only once. V is TRBV7-9 and J is TRBJ2-5; D possibly corresponds to TRBD2 (5 bases). The length of the CDR3 is 13 residues. Germline V gives CDR1 SEHNR, CDR2 FQNEAQ (reference sequence). Trimming took off 2 bases at V and 4 bases at J, with 8 bases between the two ends. CDR3 DNA: TGTGCCAGCAGCTTAAATGGGAGAGAGACCCAGTACTTC. Translation gives CASSLNGRETQYF.

This CDR3 is CASSEDRGQPQHF. CDR3 DNA: TGTGCCAGCAGCGAGGACAGGGGTCAGCCCCAGCATTTT. This chain connects TRBV28 to TRBJ1-5; 9 bases align to TRBD1. The V segment lost 6 bases and the J segment 6 bases; nucleotides outside the gene matches: 3. Germline lookup yields CDR1 MDHEN and CDR2 SYDVKM. The CDR3 consists of 13 residues.

This clone was found once. V and J are TRBV11-3 and TRBJ2-1, with TRBD2 matching over 11 bases. This CDR3 is built from 16 residues. Germline CDR1 and CDR2: SGHNT and YENEEA. V gave up 4 bases and J gave up 7 bases; unmatched junction bases: 9. This chain's CDR3 is CASSSRLAGGINEQFF. CDR3 sequence (DNA): TGTGCCAGCAGCTCCCGCCTAGCGGGAGGAATTAATGAGCAGTTCTTC.

This chain links TRBV6-5 with TRBJ2-7; 9 bases fit TRBD2. V lost 10 bases and J lost 6; bases outside the gene matches: 10. CDR1 and CDR2 (germline): MNHEY, SVGAGI. The CDR3 runs to 13 residues. The CDR3 DNA follows: TGTGCCACCTCGTCTAGCGGGACCTCCGAGCAGTACTTC. Amino acids: CATSSSGTSEQYF.

This clone has more than one count but fewer than ten. V gene TRBV13 combines with J gene TRBJ2-7, with D perhaps TRBD1 (6 bases). This CDR3 is 14 amino acids long. Trimming cost V 4 bases and J 0 bases, with 10 bases left between them. Germline loops: CDR1 PRHDT, CDR2 FYEKMQ (reference sequence). Here the CDR3 reads CASSSGVSSYEQYF. CDR3 DNA sequence: TGTGCCAGCAGCTCAGGGGTGAGCTCCTACGAGCAGTACTTC.

This chain connects TRBV5-4 to TRBJ2-2; 10 nucleotides line up with TRBD1. The CDR3 length is 16 residues. Germline V gives CDR1 SGHNT, CDR2 YYREEE (reference sequence). The V gene end was trimmed by 0 bases and the J gene end by 4 bases; junction bases not matched to a gene: 3. CDR3: CASSLAGTGATGELFF. The CDR3 DNA follows: TGTGCCAGCAGCTTGGCCGGGACAGGGGCCACCGGGGAGCTGTTTTTT. The full variable domain, rest sourced from reference TRBV5-4 and TRBJ2-2, is ETGVTQSPTHLIKTRGQQVTLRCSSQSGHNTVSWYQQALGQGPQFIFQYYREEENGRGNFPPRFSGLQFPNYSSELNVNALELDDSALYLCASSLAGTGATGELFFGEGSRLTVL.

The chain joins TRBV5-4 to TRBJ2-5; D possibly uses TRBD1 or TRBD2 (5 bases each). The CDR3 loop spans 14 amino acids. Deletions cut 4 bases from V and 5 bases from J, with 15 bases between. Per germline, CDR1 SGHNT and CDR2 YYREEE (reference sequence). DNA for the CDR3: TGTGCCAGCAGCGTGGACGGGGCTGGGGAGACCCAGTACTTC. Protein sequence: CASSVDGAGETQYF.

This chain connects TRBV18 to TRBJ1-5, with a weak D call TRBD1 (5 bases). This CDR3 has 14 residues. The V end lost 6 bases, the J end lost 5 bases, and 14 bases lay between the germline ends. Germline CDR1 reads KGHSH; CDR2 reads LQKENI. The CDR3: CASSTGQGDQPQHF. The CDR3 DNA sequence: TGTGCCAGCTCGACGGGGCAGGGAGATCAGCCCCAGCATTTT. Combining the CDR3 with reference TRBV18 and TRBJ1-5 gives the whole variable domain NAGVMQNPRHLVRRRGQEARLRCSPMKGHSHVYWYRQLPEEGLKFMVYLQKENIIDESGMPKERFSAEFPKEGPSILRIQQVVRGDSAAYFCASSTGQGDQPQHFGDGTRLSIL.

The chain joins TRBV13 to TRBJ2-7; no reliable D call. Looked up from germline, CDR1 is PRHDT and CDR2 is FYEKMQ (reference sequence). Trimming took 4 bases from V and 2 from J, leaving 12 bases between them. The length of the CDR3 is 14 residues. CDR3 sequence (DNA): TGTGCCAGCAGCTCCTCCTCCTCAACCTACGAGCAGTACTTC. The encoded protein is CASSSSSSTYEQYF.

This clone turned up a few times. The genes are TRBV19 and TRBJ2-2; possibly TRBD1 or TRBD2 for D (5 bases each). Germline V lookup: CDR1 LNHDA, CDR2 SQIVND (reference sequence). The CDR3 is made up of 15 amino acids. V shed 4 bases and J shed 7 bases, with 16 bases lying between them. The DNA of the CDR3 is TGTGCCAGTAGTACGGGGACGGGCGGTGGCGGGGAGCTGTTTTTT. This encodes CASSTGTGGGGELFF.

V usage is TRBV2 and J usage is TRBJ1-5; TRBD1 might be the D (5 bases). Trimming cost V 11 bases and J 2 bases, with 16 bases left between them. Germline values: CDR1 SNHLY, CDR2 FYNNEI. The CDR3 extends over 14 amino acids. Here the CDR3 DNA reads TGTGCCGGCAAAAAAGGGGAGGGCAATCAGCCCCAGCATTTT. The encoded protein is CAGKKGEGNQPQHF.

This clone was detected only a few times. The chain is built from TRBV29-1 and TRBJ2-7, with 10 nucleotides matching TRBD1. The CDR3 is made up of 16 amino acids. Germline CDR1 is SQVTM and CDR2 is ANQGSEA. V trimming: 0 bases; J trimming: 2 bases; junction bases outside the gene matches: 7. The CDR3 DNA reads TGCAGCGTTGAAGATTGGGGGGGACAGGGGACCTACGAGCAGTACTTC. The encoded protein is CSVEDWGGQGTYEQYF.

The chain is built from TRBV28 and TRBJ1-4; D call uncertain. CDR1 is MDHEN and CDR2 is SYDVKM in the germline V gene. The CDR3 runs to 14 residues. V lost 6 bases, J lost 0 bases, and 8 bases lay in between. Here the CDR3 reads CASSTRSTNEKLFF. CDR3 DNA sequence: TGTGCCAGCAGCACCAGGTCAACTAATGAAAAACTGTTTTTT.

The rearrangement uses TRBV6-1 and TRBJ1-2; D remains ambiguous. Germline V gives CDR1 MNHNS, CDR2 SASEGT. The CDR3 runs 13 residues. Between the trimmed V and J ends, which lost 2 bases and 8 bases, there was a span of 12 bases. The CDR3 spells CASSEIAERGYTF. DNA for the CDR3: TGTGCCAGCAGTGAAATCGCCGAACGGGGCTACACCTTC.

The sample holds a few counts of this clone. This rearrangement joins TRBV4-2 to TRBJ1-5; D possibly corresponds to TRBD1 (6 bases). Germline V CDR1 and CDR2: LGHNA, YNFKEQ. V lost 1 base to trimming and J lost 4 bases, with 11 bases between them. The CDR3 has 15 residues. The CDR3 region has the DNA TGTGCCAGCAGCCAAGGGGGCAGGGGAAATCAGCCCCAGCATTTT. Residues: CASSQGGRGNQPQHF.

The table lists this clone with a few counts. The V and J genes are TRBV9 and TRBJ2-1; 8 nucleotides agree with TRBD1. The length of the CDR3 is 16 residues. Unmatched junction bases numbered 10, after V lost 2 bases and J lost 6 bases. The germline CDR1 and CDR2 sequences are SGDLS and YYNGEE. The CDR3 DNA follows: TGTGCCAGCAGCGTCAATAGGGGACAGGCCCGCAATGAGCAGTTCTTC. Translation gives CASSVNRGQARNEQFF.

A few counts support this clone. The chain is built from TRBV29-1 and TRBJ2-2; 7 bases are a match to TRBD1. With V trimmed by 4 bases and J by 6 bases, 5 bases remained unmatched. The CDR3 extends over 13 amino acids. The V gene's germline CDR1 is SQVTM and CDR2 ANQGSEA. The CDR3 coding sequence is TGCAGCGTTGTTACAGGGGCGGCCGGGGAGCTGTTTTTT. Protein product: CSVVTGAAGELFF.

This clone has only a few counts. V and J are TRBV11-2 and TRBJ2-1; D is possibly TRBD2 (6 bases). The CDR3 has 13 residues. V dropped 2 bases and J dropped 7 bases, with 9 bases sitting between them. Per germline, CDR1 SGHAT and CDR2 FQNNGV. CDR3 in amino acids: CASSLFGRNEQFF. For the CDR3, the DNA is TGTGCCAGCAGCTTATTCGGGAGAAATGAGCAGTTCTTC.

This clone has just a few counts. V usage is TRBV4-1 and J usage is TRBJ2-7; D gene unclear. With 1 base removed from V and 1 base from J, the gap between germline ends came to 11 bases. Looked up from germline, CDR1 is MGHRA and CDR2 is YSYEKL. The CDR3 is 15 residues long. As DNA, the CDR3 is TGCGCCAGCAGCCAAGCGCTGGTTGGATCCTACGAGCAGTACTTC. Encoded protein: CASSQALVGSYEQYF.

The gene calls are TRBV7-2 and TRBJ1-1, with 7 nucleotides matching TRBD1. The length of the CDR3 is 16 residues. V shed 4 bases and J 0 bases; nucleotides not matched to a gene: 8. Per germline, CDR1 SGHTA and CDR2 FQGNSA. The CDR3 DNA sequence: TGTGCCAGCAGCTATCCGGGACAGACTATGAACACTGAAGCTTTCTTT. This codes for CASSYPGQTMNTEAFF. Combining the CDR3 with reference TRBV7-2 and TRBJ1-1 gives the whole variable domain GAGVSQSPSNKVTEKGKDVELRCDPISGHTALYWYRQSLGQGLEFLIYFQGNSAPDKSGLPSDRFSAERTGGSVSTLTIQRTQQEDSAVYLCASSYPGQTMNTEAFFGQGTRLTVV.

The rearrangement uses TRBV29-1 and TRBJ1-3; D is undetermined. V was shortened by 7 bases and J by 0 bases, with 10 bases between the two germline ends. Germline CDR1 and CDR2: SQVTM and ANQGSEA. The CDR3 is 13 amino acids. The DNA of the CDR3 is TGCAGCGCCCGAAGAGACTCTGGAAACACCATATATTTT. Its translation is CSARRDSGNTIYF.

This clone has more than one count but fewer than ten. The chain uses TRBV19 and TRBJ1-2; 7 positions match TRBD1. The V gene end was trimmed by 6 bases and the J gene end by 6 bases; junction bases not matched to a gene: 13. The CDR3 is 15 amino acids. Germline V lookup: CDR1 LNHDA, CDR2 SQIVND (reference sequence). This chain's CDR3 is CASRARDSSTDGYTF. The CDR3 nucleotides are TGTGCCAGTAGGGCGAGGGACAGCTCGACCGATGGCTACACCTTC.

This clone was recorded a few times. The chain employs TRBV5-1 and TRBJ2-7; D gene uncertain. CDR1 and CDR2 (germline): SGHRS, YFSETQ. The ends were cut back, 1 base at V and 7 bases at J, with 6 bases in the middle. CDR3 length: 11 amino acids. CDR3 residues: CASSLIGEQYF. The CDR3 DNA reads as TGCGCCAGCAGCTTGATCGGGGAGCAGTACTTC.

This clone has a single count. The chain combines TRBV19 with TRBJ2-1; D not resolved. Germline V CDR1 and CDR2: LNHDA, SQIVND (reference sequence). The CDR3 is made up of 14 amino acids. V was pared by 3 bases and J by 3 bases, with 9 bases between. DNA for the CDR3: TGTGCCAGTAGTATTAGTTGGCGCTACAATGAGCAGTTCTTC. Translating gives CASSISWRYNEQFF.